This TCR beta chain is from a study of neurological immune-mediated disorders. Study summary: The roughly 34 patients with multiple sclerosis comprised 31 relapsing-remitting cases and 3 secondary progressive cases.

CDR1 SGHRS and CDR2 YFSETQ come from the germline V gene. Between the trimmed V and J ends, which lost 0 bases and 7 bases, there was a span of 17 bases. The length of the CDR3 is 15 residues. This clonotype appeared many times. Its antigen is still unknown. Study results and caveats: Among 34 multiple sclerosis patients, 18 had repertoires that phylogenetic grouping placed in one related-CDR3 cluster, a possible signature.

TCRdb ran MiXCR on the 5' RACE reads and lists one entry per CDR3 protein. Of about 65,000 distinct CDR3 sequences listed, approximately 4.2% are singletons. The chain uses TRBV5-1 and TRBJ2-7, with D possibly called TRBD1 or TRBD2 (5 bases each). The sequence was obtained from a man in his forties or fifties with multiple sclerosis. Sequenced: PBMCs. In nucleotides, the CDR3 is TGCGCCAGCAGCTTGGGGGACGTCAGTCGAGGAGAGCAGTACGTC. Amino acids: CASSLGDVSRGEQYV.